Shown below are 30 T cell receptor beta chains from a single sample sequenced in a study of OX40 agonist ivuxolimab in advanced cancers. The repertoire was sequenced with immunoSEQ multiplex PCR; TCRdb's copy has only in-frame clones and lacks some. The sample holds roughly 77,000 clones; roughly 89% are singletons and the top ten take 0.6% to 0.7%. Sequencing was performed on CD4+ or CD8+ T cells sorted from blood, taken in a trial of the OX40 agonist ivuxolimab. These receptors were obtained from an adult with an advanced solid tumor such as melanoma, head and neck, liver or kidney cancer.

The chain couples TRBV6-1 to TRBJ2-7; maybe TRBD2 (6 bases). Germline lookup yields CDR1 MNHNS and CDR2 SASEGT. The length of the CDR3 is 14 residues. Trimming left V 8 bases short and J 4 bases short, with 18 bases between. The CDR3 protein is CASVPGVGPYEQYF. CDR3 DNA: TGTGCCAGCGTCCCGGGAGTCGGGCCTTACGAGCAGTACTTC.

The genes are TRBV5-6 and TRBJ2-7, with TRBD1 matching over 8 bases. The CDR3 extends over 14 amino acids. The junction had 8 bases not matched to a gene; V was cut back by 4 bases and J by 5 bases. The V gene's germline CDR1 is SGHDT and CDR2 YYEEEE. This CDR3 is CASSRTGRSDEQYF. In DNA form, the CDR3 reads TGTGCCAGCAGCCGGACAGGGCGGAGCGACGAGCAGTACTTC.

This chain links TRBV19 with TRBJ2-5; TRBD1 aligns across 11 bases. The CDR3 runs 14 residues. The J segment lost 7 bases and the V segment lost 5 bases, leaving 6 bases of the junction unmatched. In germline, CDR1 is LNHDA, CDR2 SQIVND (reference sequence). The CDR3 is CASSGTGGLGTQYF. Here the CDR3 DNA reads TGTGCCAGTAGTGGGACAGGGGGGTTAGGGACCCAGTACTTC.

The rearrangement uses TRBV10-3 and TRBJ1-2; D remains ambiguous. This CDR3 contains 13 residues. Germline assignment: CDR1 ENHRY and CDR2 SYGVKD. V was pared by 0 bases and J by 3 bases, with 5 bases between. CDR3 DNA sequence: TGTGCCATCAGTGAGTCTGCGGACTATGGCTACACCTTC. Its translation is CAISESADYGYTF.

The V call is TRBV6-5, the J call TRBJ2-4, with D possibly TRBD2 on 5 matching bases. V was cut by 6 bases and J by 6 bases, with 18 bases left in between. Germline V CDR1 and CDR2: MNHEY, SVGAGI. This CDR3 is 15 amino acids long. This chain's CDR3 is CASSSPGWAGNIQYF. Written as DNA, the CDR3 is TGTGCCAGCAGCTCCCCCGGGTGGGCGGGAAACATTCAGTACTTC.

The chain employs TRBV7-3 and TRBJ2-5; 8 bases align to TRBD2. Germline CDR1 reads SGHTA; CDR2 reads FQGTGA. The trim removed 1 base at V and 0 bases at J, leaving 7 bases unmatched. The CDR3 sequence is 17 residues long. CDR3 residues: CASSLSSTSGYQETQYF. CDR3 sequence (DNA): TGTGCCAGCAGCTTAAGTAGTACTAGCGGTTACCAAGAGACCCAGTACTTC.

The genes are TRBV13 and TRBJ2-2; D unresolved. Germline assignment: CDR1 PRHDT and CDR2 FYEKMQ (reference sequence). The CDR3 consists of 13 residues. With 0 bases removed from V and 6 bases from J, the gap between germline ends came to 5 bases. The CDR3 here is CASSLGSPGELFF. The DNA for the CDR3 is TGTGCCAGCAGCTTAGGGTCTCCCGGGGAGCTGTTTTTT.

The chain links TRBV27 to TRBJ1-4; no firm D call. The germline V gene encodes CDR1 MNHEY and CDR2 SMNVEV (reference sequence). This CDR3 has 15 residues. V gave up 3 bases and J gave up 4 bases, with 12 bases separating them. CDR3 amino acids: CASSLAQLRNEKLFF. The CDR3 nucleotides are TGTGCCAGCAGTTTGGCACAGCTCCGTAATGAAAAACTGTTTTTT. Supplemented by reference TRBV27 and TRBJ1-4, the full variable domain reads EAQVTQNPRYLITVTGKKLTVTCSQNMNHEYMSWYRQDPGLGLRQIYYSMNVEVTDKGDVPEGYKVSRKEKRNFPLILESPSPNQTSLYFCASSLAQLRNEKLFFGSGTQLSVL.

CDR3 amino acids: CASRLAGANTGELFF. CDR3 bases: TGCGCCAGCAGACTAGCGGGGGCGAACACCGGGGAGCTGTTTTTT. This chain links TRBV5-1 with TRBJ2-2, with TRBD2 matching over 11 bases. The ends lost 5 bases at V and 0 bases at J; junction bases unmatched: 0. CDR1 is SGHRS and CDR2 is YFSETQ in the germline V gene. The CDR3 contains 15 residues.

V and J are TRBV14 and TRBJ2-2; D gene ambiguous. This CDR3 spans 15 amino acids. Trimming shortened V by 1 base and J by 0 bases, and 6 bases separated the two germline ends. The germline V gene has CDR1 SGHDN and CDR2 FVKESK. The CDR3: CASSQVGSNTGELFF. As DNA, the CDR3 is TGTGCCAGCAGCCAAGTAGGGTCGAACACCGGGGAGCTGTTTTTT.

V gene TRBV6-5 combines with J gene TRBJ2-5, with D perhaps matching TRBD2 (6 bases). The CDR3 extends over 15 amino acids. Germline assignment: CDR1 MNHEY and CDR2 SVGAGI. V lost 7 bases, J lost 3 bases, and 18 bases lay in between. The CDR3, as DNA: TGTGCCAGCACGAGAGTCGGCGGAGGGAAAGAGACCCAGTACTTC. Translating gives CASTRVGGGKETQYF.

V gene TRBV10-3 combines with J gene TRBJ2-5; D unclear. Trimming took off 5 bases at V and 3 bases at J, with 7 bases between the two ends. Germline V gene data show CDR1 as ENHRY and CDR2 as SYGVKD. This CDR3 region has 12 residues. The CDR3 sequence is CAISQSEETQYF. CDR3 nucleotides: TGTGCCATCAGTCAAAGCGAAGAGACCCAGTACTTC.

The rearrangement uses TRBV10-2 and TRBJ2-7; 10 nucleotides agree with TRBD1. J gave up 3 bases and V 0 bases, and 2 bases lay outside the gene matches. Germline assignment: CDR1 WSHSY and CDR2 SAAADI. The CDR3 totals 15 residues. CDR3 in amino acids: CASSESRDRGYEQYF. CDR3 nucleotide sequence: TGCGCCAGCAGTGAGTCCCGGGACAGGGGCTACGAGCAGTACTTC.

The V and J genes are TRBV27 and TRBJ1-1; tentatively, D is TRBD1 (5 bases). The CDR3 spans 13 residues. The germline V gene has CDR1 MNHEY and CDR2 SMNVEV (reference sequence). V was cut by 8 bases and J by 9 bases, with 19 bases left in between. DNA of the CDR3: TGTGCCAGCCGACCGCAGGAGGGGTCAAAAGCTTTCTTT. Its translation is CASRPQEGSKAFF.

On this clone itself: Other DNA sequences within the sample encode an identical CDR3. The J gene is TRBJ2-1, the V gene TRBV11-2; 7 nucleotides match TRBD1. J lost 4 bases, V lost 3 bases, and 3 bases had no gene match. The V gene's germline CDR1 is SGHAT and CDR2 FQNNGV. The CDR3 spans 14 residues. This chain's CDR3 is CASSLAGGYNEQFF. The CDR3 region has the DNA TGTGCCAGCAGCTTGGCAGGGGGTTACAATGAGCAGTTCTTC.

The chain couples TRBV18 to TRBJ2-1, with 8 bases fitting TRBD2. With 3 bases clipped from V and 8 bases from J, the junction kept 9 bases outside the gene matches. The germline gives CDR1 KGHSH, CDR2 LQKENI. The CDR3 consists of 15 residues. The DNA of the CDR3 is TGTGCCAGCTCACCGGGCGCGGGGGGCGGGGATGAGCAGTTCTTC. It encodes CASSPGAGGGDEQFF.

This chain links TRBV11-2 with TRBJ1-2; D may be TRBD1 (6 bases). Germline V gene lookup returns CDR1 SGHAT and CDR2 FQNNGV. V gave up 1 base and J gave up 7 bases, with 19 bases separating them. CDR3 length: 16 amino acids. The CDR3 DNA sequence: TGTGCCAGCAGCTTAGGGCAGGGGTCAGGAATCTCTGGCTACACCTTC. It translates to CASSLGQGSGISGYTF. The entire variable domain, with the rest obtained from reference TRBV11-2 and TRBJ1-2, is as follows: EAGVAQSPRYKIIEKRQSVAFWCNPISGHATLYWYQQILGQGPKLLIQFQNNGVVDDSQLPKDRFSAERLKGVDSTLKIQPAKLEDSAVYLCASSLGQGSGISGYTFGSGTRLTVV.

The chain links TRBV7-9 to TRBJ2-5, with TRBD1 matching over 9 bases. Germline CDR1 reads SEHNR; CDR2 reads FQNEAQ (reference sequence). The CDR3 spans 14 residues. V trimming: 5 bases; J trimming: 4 bases; junction bases outside the gene matches: 5. The CDR3 bases are TGTGCCAGCAGCAAGGGGACAGGGAGAGAGACCCAGTACTTC. Residues: CASSKGTGRETQYF.

V gene TRBV29-1 combines with J gene TRBJ2-1; D is uncertain. Trimming removed 6 bases at V and 1 base at J, with 10 bases between. CDR3 length: 13 residues. The V gene's germline CDR1 is SQVTM and CDR2 ANQGSEA. The CDR3 DNA reads as TGCAGCGTAGCGACATTGTCCTACAATGAGCAGTTCTTC. It encodes CSVATLSYNEQFF.

Judged by abundance, this clone is medium-sized. The chain couples TRBV12-5 to TRBJ1-1; no definite D call. The CDR3 totals 18 residues. The germline V and J ends were trimmed by 6 bases and 4 bases, with 27 bases remaining between them. Germline CDR1 and CDR2: LGHNT and FRNRAP. CDR3 sequence: CASGLTSPSFRHGTEAFF. CDR3 DNA sequence: TGTGCTAGTGGCCTTACGTCTCCTTCCTTTAGACACGGCACTGAAGCTTTCTTT.

This clone has only one observation. The V call is TRBV10-1, the J call TRBJ2-2; D may be TRBD1 or TRBD2 (6 bases each). Germline-derived CDR1 and CDR2 are WNHNN and SYGVQD (reference sequence). V shed 7 bases and J shed 1 base, with 28 bases lying between them. The CDR3 extends over 20 amino acids. The CDR3 region has the DNA TGCGCCAGCACCAACCCTGGACGGGGGCCAAGCCTCGTGAACACCGGGGAGCTGTTTTTT. It yields the protein CASTNPGRGPSLVNTGELFF.

The V call is TRBV18, the J call TRBJ1-5; 8 bases line up with TRBD1. The CDR3 is made up of 15 amino acids. Germline values: CDR1 KGHSH, CDR2 LQKENI. V lost 4 bases, J lost 6 bases, and 8 bases stayed unmatched. The CDR3 nucleotides read TGTGCCAGCTCACGATCGGACAGGGCTATTCAGCCCCAGCATTTT. Translating it yields CASSRSDRAIQPQHF. The variable domain in full, with the rest retrieved from reference TRBV18 and TRBJ1-5, is NAGVMQNPRHLVRRRGQEARLRCSPMKGHSHVYWYRQLPEEGLKFMVYLQKENIIDESGMPKERFSAEFPKEGPSILRIQQVVRGDSAAYFCASSRSDRAIQPQHFGDGTRLSIL.

V and J are TRBV6-1 and TRBJ2-5; TRBD2 is a possible D gene (7 bases). Germline CDR1 is MNHNS and CDR2 is SASEGT. This CDR3 is built from 13 residues. Trimming stripped 7 bases from V and 7 bases from J, with 16 bases between. This chain's CDR3 is CASNRGGEGTQYF. DNA of the CDR3: TGTGCCAGCAATAGGGGGGGCGAGGGGACCCAGTACTTC.

This chain connects TRBV6-5 to TRBJ2-5, with D perhaps TRBD1 (6 bases). Germline V CDR1 and CDR2: MNHEY, SVGAGI. This CDR3 is 13 amino acids long. Trimming removed 5 bases from V and 5 bases from J, with 12 bases in between. CDR3 DNA: TGTGCCAGCAGTGAGACAGGTCTGGAGACCCAGTACTTC. Amino acid sequence: CASSETGLETQYF.

This chain links TRBV7-3 with TRBJ2-3, with 10 bases identical to TRBD2. Germline V CDR1 and CDR2: SGHTA, FQGTGA. The trim removed 1 base at V and 4 bases at J, leaving 5 bases unmatched. CDR3 size: 16 residues. The CDR3 nucleotides are TGTGCCAGCAGCTTAAATAGCGGGGGGACGTCAGATACGCAGTATTTT. Encoded protein: CASSLNSGGTSDTQYF.

This clone came up a few times. This sequence joins TRBV7-3 and TRBJ1-6, with no clear D. The ends were cut back, 5 bases at V and 7 bases at J, with 9 bases in the middle. Germline loops: CDR1 SGHTA, CDR2 FQGTGA. The CDR3 loop spans 13 amino acids. CDR3 DNA sequence: TGTGCCAGCAGCAGAGACGAGAATTCACCCCTCCACTTT. This sequence encodes CASSRDENSPLHF.

The chain carries TRBV4-1 and TRBJ2-3; 7 positions match TRBD2. The length of the CDR3 is 15 residues. The junction had 5 bases not matched to a gene; V was cut back by 4 bases and J by 1 base. Germline loops: CDR1 MGHRA, CDR2 YSYEKL. For the CDR3, the DNA is TGCGCCAGCAGCCTCGCGGGAGCGGGCACAGATACGCAGTATTTT. The encoded protein is CASSLAGAGTDTQYF.

This chain connects TRBV5-6 to TRBJ1-3; unclear D gene. The ends were cut back, 4 bases at V and 3 bases at J, with 11 bases in the middle. The germline gives CDR1 SGHDT, CDR2 YYEEEE. The CDR3 loop spans 14 amino acids. CDR3: CASSSRLIGNTIYF. As DNA, the CDR3 is TGTGCCAGCAGCAGCAGGTTGATTGGAAACACCATATATTTT.

This clone was detected only once. This rearrangement joins TRBV30 to TRBJ2-5, with D unclear. V was shortened by 0 bases and J by 3 bases, with 8 bases between the two germline ends. CDR1 is GTSNPN, CDR2 SVGIG, per germline (reference sequence). The CDR3 runs to 13 residues. The CDR3 DNA sequence: TGTGCCTGGAGTGTAGGGCAGAAAGAGACCCAGTACTTC. Amino acids: CAWSVGQKETQYF.

This chain joins TRBV7-2 and TRBJ2-7; D is possibly TRBD2 (5 bases). V was cut by 2 bases and J by 8 bases, with 16 bases left in between. CDR3 length: 14 amino acids. Germline loops: CDR1 SGHTA, CDR2 FQGNSA. CDR3 region: CASSLSGLATQQYF. DNA of the CDR3: TGTGCCAGCAGCTTATCAGGACTTGCGACCCAGCAGTACTTC.